The 5 T cell receptor beta chains in this list originate from one sample, sequenced in a study of lymphopenia after photon versus proton radiotherapy. Assay used: immunoSEQ multiplex PCR; TCRdb lists only in-frame clones, some missing. Among about 61,000 clones listed, approximately 83% were seen once. The specimen was peripheral blood, collected from a patient treated with photon-based radiotherapy. Source of these receptors: a man aged 40-50 years with gastric cancer.

This chain links TRBV21-1 with TRBJ1-3. TRBV21-1 is shown as a pseudogene. The CDR3 loop spans 9 amino acids. Here the CDR3 reads CASFRPIYF. CDR3 nucleotides: TGTGCCAGCTTCCGTCCCATATATTTT.

There are a few counts of this clone. This chain connects TRBV6-1 to TRBJ1-6, with a possible D match to TRBD1 (5 bases). This CDR3 spans 14 amino acids. The germline CDR1 and CDR2 sequences are MNHNS and SASEGT. Trimming pared 4 bases from V and 2 bases from J, leaving 6 bases between. This CDR3 is CASSAGPYNSPLHF. The CDR3 region has the DNA TGTGCCAGCAGTGCGGGACCCTATAATTCACCCCTCCACTTT.

The rearrangement uses TRBV5-1 and TRBJ2-4; D not certain. This CDR3 is 14 amino acids long. V lost 1 base to trimming and J lost 8 bases, with 13 bases between them. The germline V gene has CDR1 SGHRS and CDR2 YFSETQ. In DNA form, the CDR3 reads TGCGCCAGCAGCTTGTGGGCAGGTCGGGACATTCAGTACTTC. Encoded protein: CASSLWAGRDIQYF.

V is TRBV18 and J is TRBJ1-5, with D unclear. The CDR3 consists of 17 residues. CDR1 and CDR2 (germline): KGHSH, LQKENI. Trimming shortened V by 0 bases and J by 2 bases, and 14 bases separated the two germline ends. CDR3 coding DNA: TGTGCCAGCTCACCACCGGGCGGAGGCGGGGGCAATCAGCCCCAGCATTTT. Translation gives CASSPPGGGGGNQPQHF.

This rearrangement joins TRBV4-3 to TRBJ2-2, with 7 bases aligning to TRBD1. The CDR3 runs to 19 residues. After removal of 0 bases from V and 2 bases from J, the junction contained 12 bases not matched to a gene. Germline values: CDR1 LGHNA, CDR2 YSLEER. CDR3 region: CASSQEPPMGQLNTGELFF. The CDR3 DNA reads TGCGCCAGCAGCCAAGAGCCCCCAATGGGACAGTTAAACACCGGGGAGCTGTTTTTT.